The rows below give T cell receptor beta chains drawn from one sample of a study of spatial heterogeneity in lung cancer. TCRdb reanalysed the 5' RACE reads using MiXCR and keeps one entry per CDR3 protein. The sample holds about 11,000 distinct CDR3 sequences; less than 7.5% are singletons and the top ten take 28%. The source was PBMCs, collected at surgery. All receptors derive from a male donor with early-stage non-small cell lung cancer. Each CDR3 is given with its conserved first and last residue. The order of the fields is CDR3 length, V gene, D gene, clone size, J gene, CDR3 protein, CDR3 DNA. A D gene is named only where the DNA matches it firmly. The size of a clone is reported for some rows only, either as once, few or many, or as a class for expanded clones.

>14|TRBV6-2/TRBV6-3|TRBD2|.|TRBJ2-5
CASRLAGVSETQYF
TGTGCCAGCAGACTAGCGGGAGTAAGTGAGACCCAGTACTTC
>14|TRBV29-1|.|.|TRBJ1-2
CSVEGSRQPYGYTF
TGCAGCGTTGAAGGATCCCGACAGCCTTATGGCTACACCTTC
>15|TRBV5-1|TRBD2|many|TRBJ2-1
CASSSSGSSYNEQFF
TGCGCCAGCAGCTCTAGCGGGTCTTCCTACAATGAGCAGTTCTTC
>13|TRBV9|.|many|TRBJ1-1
CASSTQLNTEAFF
TGTGCCAGCAGCACACAGTTGAACACTGAAGCTTTCTTT
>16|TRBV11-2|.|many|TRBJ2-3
CASSSTQGSGIDTQYF
TGTGCCAGCAGCTCTACACAGGGAAGTGGGATAGATACGCAGTATTTT
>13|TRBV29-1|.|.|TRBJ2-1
CSTRTDSYNEQFF
TGCAGCACTAGGACAGACTCCTACAATGAGCAGTTCTTC
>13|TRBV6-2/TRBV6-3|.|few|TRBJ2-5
CASSGNRVRTQYF
TGTGCCAGCAGTGGGAACAGGGTCCGGACCCAGTACTTC
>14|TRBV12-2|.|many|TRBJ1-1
CASLLGRRNTEAFF
TGTGCAAGTCTCCTAGGGCGCAGGAACACTGAAGCTTTCTTT
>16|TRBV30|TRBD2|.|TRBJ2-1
CAWSVRRGGRTNEQFF
TGTGCCTGGAGTGTACGGCGTGGCGGGAGGACGAATGAGCAGTTCTTC
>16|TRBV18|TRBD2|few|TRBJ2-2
CASSPIQRGGAGELFF
TGTGCCAGCTCACCAATTCAGCGGGGCGGGGCCGGAGAGCTGTTTTTT
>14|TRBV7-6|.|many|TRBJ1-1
CASSLAGRDTEAFF
TGTGCCAGCAGCCTAGCCGGGAGAGACACTGAAGCTTTCTTT
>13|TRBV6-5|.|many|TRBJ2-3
CASSTGSSNTQYF
TGTGCCAGCAGTACGGGGAGCTCGAATACGCAGTATTTT
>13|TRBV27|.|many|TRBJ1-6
CASQSSYNSPLHF
TGTGCCAGCCAGAGCTCCTATAATTCACCCCTCCACTTT
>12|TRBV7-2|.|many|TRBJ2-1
CASSLTALEQFF
TGTGCCAGCAGCTTAACAGCGCTTGAGCAGTTCTTC
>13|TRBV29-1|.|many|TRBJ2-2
CSTPDLNTGELFF
TGCAGCACCCCAGACCTGAACACCGGGGAGCTGTTTTTT
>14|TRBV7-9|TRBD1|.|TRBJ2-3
CVSSFTGVGDTQYF
TGTGTCAGCAGCTTTACAGGGGTTGGAGATACGCAGTATTTT
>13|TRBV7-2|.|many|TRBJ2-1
CASSLVGNNEQFF
TGTGCCAGCAGCTTAGTTGGAAACAATGAGCAGTTCTTC
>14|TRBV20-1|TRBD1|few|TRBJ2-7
CSARVGQGSYEQYF
TGCAGTGCTAGAGTCGGACAGGGGTCCTACGAGCAGTACTTC
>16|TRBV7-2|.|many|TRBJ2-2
CASSLAYRANTGELFF
TGTGCCAGCAGCTTAGCTTATAGGGCAAACACCGGGGAGCTGTTTTTT
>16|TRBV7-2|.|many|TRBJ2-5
CASSSRGRGVGETQYF
TGTGCCAGCAGCTCCCGCGGCAGGGGGGTGGGGGAGACCCAGTACTTC
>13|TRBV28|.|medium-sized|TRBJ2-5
CASSSGSQETQYF
TGTGCCAGCAGTTCTGGGAGCCAAGAGACCCAGTACTTC